This T cell receptor (beta chain) originates from a study of T-cell reconstitution after alpha-beta-depleted transplantation in children. Preparation of the TCRbeta library was carried out with unique molecular identifiers. Via MiXCR, TCRdb re-called the PCR reads, giving one row per CDR3 protein. The sample gives about 300,000 distinct CDR3 sequences, about 9.4% of which show up once; approximately 7.6% is in the top ten. CDR3 length: 14 amino acids. The V gene's germline CDR1 is LGHNA and CDR2 YSLEER. The V and J ends lost 0 bases and 7 bases respectively, with 10 bases between them. This clonotype was recorded many times. Antigen unknown. Study findings and constraints: Fresh T-cell production supplied most of the T-cell counts and diversity seen one year after transplant. As was reported, about two months after transplant, alpha-beta T cells came from several hundred expanded graft clones.

The origin of this receptor is a boy under two years old with acute myeloid leukemia, due to receive a stem cell transplant. Sequencing used PBMCs, obtained before TCRalphabeta/CD19-depleted stem cell transplant. The V call is TRBV4-3, the J call TRBJ2-1; the D is unclear. The CDR3 DNA is TGCGCCAGCAGCCAAGACTCGAGCAGAAATGAGCAGTTCTTC. Amino acids: CASSQDSSRNEQFF.